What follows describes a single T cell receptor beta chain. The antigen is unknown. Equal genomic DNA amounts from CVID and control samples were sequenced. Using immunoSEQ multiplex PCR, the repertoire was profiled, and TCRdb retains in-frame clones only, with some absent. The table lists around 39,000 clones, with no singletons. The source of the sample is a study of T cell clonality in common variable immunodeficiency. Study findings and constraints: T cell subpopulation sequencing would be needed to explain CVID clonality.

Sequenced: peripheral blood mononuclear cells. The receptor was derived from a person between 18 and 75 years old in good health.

CDR3 DNA (partial): TGTGCCAGCAGTCTTAAAGGGGGAGGTGGTGAAAAG. This translates into CASSLKGGGGEK. The full CDR3 sequence reads CASSLKGGGGEKLFF. The chain has TRBV7-2 and TRBJ2-2; D could derive from TRBD1 or TRBD2 (6 bases each). The CDR3 end lies 3 residues beyond the end of the read and is filled in from the germline J gene. Germline V gene lookup returns CDR1 SGHTA and CDR2 FQGNSA. This CDR3 comprises 15 residues.